The present T cell receptor (beta chain) was sequenced within a study of blood T cell repertoires in COVID-19. Study-wide context: The origin of the acute and convalescent COVID-19 samples was the United States, Italy and Spain. T cells, B-cell-depleted T cells, or PBMCs provided the cDNA or gDNA that served as material.

CDR1 MDHEN and CDR2 SYDVKM come from the germline V gene. V lost 5 bases and J 10 bases, leaving 15 bases between the germline ends. CDR3 length: 12 residues. In the original processing: Reference gene primer amplification gave estimated nucleated cell counts. Measured with immunoSEQ multiplex PCR; TCRdb has only the in-frame clones, and not every one. From that table come the V and J calls and clone size; the DNA was used to work out D and trimming. The data show 310,000 or so clones, around 87% seen once. The TCR comes from a man aged 65 to 85 with acute or convalescent COVID-19. This sequence joins TRBV28 and TRBJ2-7, with D perhaps matching TRBD2 (5 bases). The sequencing input was peripheral blood. The DNA of the CDR3 is TGTGCCAGCAGTGCTCACACGACTACCCAGTACTTC. Amino acid sequence: CASSAHTTTQYF. The full variable domain, rest sourced from reference TRBV28 and TRBJ2-7, is DVKVTQSSRYLVKRTGEKVFLECVQDMDHENMFWYRQDPGLGLRLIYFSYDVKMKEKGDIPEGYSVSREKKERFSLILESASTNQTSMYLCASSAHTTTQYFGPGTRLTVT.